These 25 T cell receptor beta chains came from one sample sequenced in a study of blood T cell repertoires in COVID-19. Sequencing was performed with immunoSEQ multiplex PCR; in TCRdb, only in-frame clones are kept and a portion is missing. The sample includes 310,000 or so clones, 80% to 90% of them seen just once. The sample taken for sequencing was PBMCs or T cells enriched from blood (not recorded which). Receptors were obtained from a woman aged 18-30 years who had recovered from COVID-19.

For this clone: This specimen includes other DNA sequences encoding the same CDR3. The chain carries TRBV10-3 and TRBJ2-1; TRBD2 might be the D (7 bases). The CDR3 extends over 16 amino acids. V shed 0 bases and J shed 6 bases, with 15 bases lying between them. In germline, CDR1 is ENHRY, CDR2 SYGVKD. In nucleotides, the CDR3 is TGTGCCATCAGTGAGTCCCCAGTAGGGGGGGGCAATGAGCAGTTCTTC. Translated: CAISESPVGGGNEQFF.

The chain is built from TRBV7-6 and TRBJ2-5; 7 bases map to TRBD2. The length of the CDR3 is 19 residues. Germline V lookup: CDR1 SGHVS, CDR2 FNYEAQ. J was trimmed by 5 bases and V by 1 base; bases with no gene match: 19. The CDR3 sequence: CASSLVGASGSPWGETQYF. As DNA, the CDR3 is TGTGCCAGCAGCTTAGTAGGGGCTAGCGGTTCTCCCTGGGGGGAGACCCAGTACTTC.

The chain couples TRBV19 to TRBJ1-5, with D perhaps matching TRBD1 (5 bases). The CDR3 is 15 amino acids. Germline assignment: CDR1 LNHDA and CDR2 SQIVND (reference sequence). V lost 6 bases and J 0 bases, leaving 12 bases between the germline ends. The CDR3 DNA follows: TGTGCCAGTAGCCGGACACGTTATAGCAATCAGCCCCAGCATTTT. It encodes CASSRTRYSNQPQHF.

This clone came up once. This chain connects TRBV28 to TRBJ2-3; 10 bases fit TRBD2. V shed 5 bases and J 4 bases; nucleotides not matched to a gene: 9. CDR3 length: 16 amino acids. Germline V gene lookup returns CDR1 MDHEN and CDR2 SYDVKM. The CDR3 bases are TGTGCCAGCAGTCCTCACAGCGGGGGGGTTTCAGATACGCAGTATTTT. Translation: CASSPHSGGVSDTQYF.

The chain employs TRBV2 and TRBJ1-4, with TRBD1 identical over 7 bases. Germline CDR1 reads SNHLY; CDR2 reads FYNNEI. This CDR3 contains 16 residues. V shed 4 bases and J 0 bases; nucleotides not matched to a gene: 5. The CDR3, as DNA: TGTGCCAGCAGTGCGCACAGGGGAGCAACTAATGAAAAACTGTTTTTT. This translates into CASSAHRGATNEKLFF.

This clone came up once. J is TRBJ2-7 and V is TRBV18; possible D gene TRBD1, 6 bases. Trimming cost V 3 bases and J 7 bases, with 19 bases left between them. This CDR3 comprises 15 residues. Germline values: CDR1 KGHSH, CDR2 LQKENI. The CDR3, as DNA: TGTGCCAGCTCACCTATGGACAGTGGGAATGCGGAGCAGTACTTC. The encoded protein is CASSPMDSGNAEQYF.

This chain joins TRBV7-9 and TRBJ2-1; D unresolved. The CDR3 consists of 14 residues. V was pared by 2 bases and J by 10 bases, with 15 bases between. Per the germline V gene, CDR1 is SEHNR and CDR2 is FQNEAQ (reference sequence). DNA for the CDR3: TGTGCCAGCAGCTTAATTTTAGCCGCCGGGGAGCAGTTCTTC. Residues: CASSLILAAGEQFF.

This chain uses TRBV12-3 or TRBV12-4 with TRBJ1-2; D call uncertain. The CDR3 has 13 residues. The ends were cut back, 2 bases at V and 4 bases at J, with 8 bases in the middle. The CDR3 coding sequence is TGTGCCAGCAGTTTAAATGGCATCTATGGCTACACCTTC. Protein product: CASSLNGIYGYTF.

The CDR3 DNA follows: TGTGCCAGCAGCTTGGATGGGCACAGGACGGCATTTTTAGCTTTCTTT. Residues: CASSLDGHRTAFLAFF. J is TRBJ1-1 and V is TRBV5-6; a weak D match, TRBD1 (5 bases). Germline V CDR1 and CDR2: SGHDT, YYEEEE. V dropped 0 bases and J dropped 10 bases, with 22 bases sitting between them. The CDR3 runs to 16 residues. Looking up the rest from reference TRBV5-6 and TRBJ1-1 gives the full variable domain: DAGVTQSPTHLIKTRGQQVTLRCSPKSGHDTVSWYQQALGQGPQFIFQYYEEEERQRGNFPDRFSGHQFPNYSSELNVNALLLGDSALYLCASSLDGHRTAFLAFFGQGTRLTVV.

This clone showed up just once. The CDR3 protein is CASSLQGELYNEQFF. DNA of the CDR3: TGTGCCAGCAGCCTACAGGGGGAATTGTACAATGAGCAGTTCTTC. V gene TRBV5-6 combines with J gene TRBJ2-1; TRBD1 aligns across 8 bases. CDR3 length: 15 amino acids. The germline V gene has CDR1 SGHDT and CDR2 YYEEEE. With V trimmed by 4 bases and J by 4 bases, 7 bases remained unmatched.

The chain couples TRBV6-5 to TRBJ1-2; 7 nucleotides agree with TRBD1. Germline CDR1 and CDR2: MNHEY and SVGAGI. There are 14 residues in the CDR3. V shed 6 bases, J shed 6 bases, and the junction held 10 bases outside the gene matches. The CDR3 coding sequence is TGTGCCAGCAGGCCGACAGGGCGCCCCGATGGCTACACCTTC. Protein product: CASRPTGRPDGYTF.

The gene calls are TRBV30 and TRBJ2-1, with D uncertain. The CDR3 is 13 amino acids. Germline V gives CDR1 GTSNPN, CDR2 SVGIG (reference sequence). V dropped 2 bases and J dropped 6 bases, with 11 bases sitting between them. The CDR3 DNA sequence: TGTGCCTGGAGTAATTTACATGGCAATGAGCAGTTCTTC. Translation gives CAWSNLHGNEQFF. The full variable domain, rest sourced from reference TRBV30 and TRBJ2-1, is SQTIHQWPATLVQPVGSPLSLECTVEGTSNPNLYWYRQAAGRGLQLLFYSVGIGQISSEVPQNLSASRPQDRQFILSSKKLLLSDSGFYLCAWSNLHGNEQFFGPGTRLTVL.

The rearrangement uses TRBV7-9 and TRBJ1-2; D call uncertain. V was shortened by 2 bases and J by 2 bases, with 15 bases between the two germline ends. The CDR3 consists of 16 residues. CDR1 SEHNR and CDR2 FQNEAQ come from the germline V gene (reference sequence). The CDR3 spells CASSLSFGRGNYGYTF. The CDR3 DNA reads as TGTGCCAGCAGCTTATCATTTGGACGGGGAAACTATGGCTACACCTTC.

The rearrangement uses TRBV15 and TRBJ1-1, with TRBD1 identical over 7 bases. This CDR3 region has 14 residues. Per the germline V gene, CDR1 is LNHNV and CDR2 is YYDKDF (reference sequence). J was trimmed by 0 bases and V by 5 bases; bases with no gene match: 3. This chain's CDR3 is CATSGTAMNTEAFF. CDR3 DNA: TGTGCCACCAGCGGGACAGCGATGAACACTGAAGCTTTCTTT. The complete variable domain, with remaining parts taken from reference TRBV15 and TRBJ1-1, reads DAMVIQNPRYQVTQFGKPVTLSCSQTLNHNVMYWYQQKSSQAPKLLFHYYDKDFNNEADTPDNFQSRRPNTSFCFLDIRSPGLGDTAMYLCATSGTAMNTEAFFGQGTRLTVV.

This clone was counted a single time. The V call is TRBV30, the J call TRBJ1-3; a possible D gene is TRBD1 (6 bases). The CDR3 extends over 12 amino acids. Germline CDR1 and CDR2: GTSNPN and SVGIG (reference sequence). V lost 4 bases to trimming and J lost 2 bases, with 6 bases between them. The CDR3 sequence is CAWTGAGNTIYF. DNA for the CDR3: TGTGCCTGGACAGGGGCTGGAAACACCATATATTTT. Complete variable domain (other parts from reference TRBV30 and TRBJ1-3): SQTIHQWPATLVQPVGSPLSLECTVEGTSNPNLYWYRQAAGRGLQLLFYSVGIGQISSEVPQNLSASRPQDRQFILSSKKLLLSDSGFYLCAWTGAGNTIYFGEGSWLTVV.

V gene TRBV2 combines with J gene TRBJ2-2; TRBD1 might be the D (7 bases). CDR3 length equals 15 residues. Trimming stripped 7 bases from V and 1 base from J, with 13 bases between. Germline loops: CDR1 SNHLY, CDR2 FYNNEI. As DNA, the CDR3 is TGTGCCAGCACCCGTCAGGGGGGGAACACCGGGGAGCTGTTTTTT. It specifies CASTRQGGNTGELFF.

This chain links TRBV5-1 with TRBJ2-2; the match to TRBD1 covers 7 bases. The CDR3 has 15 residues. Germline V gene sequence: CDR1 SGHRS, CDR2 YFSETQ. The trim removed 3 bases at V and 4 bases at J, leaving 6 bases unmatched. The CDR3 nucleotides are TGCGCCAGCAGCTCGGGACAGCACGTCACCGGGGAGCTGTTTTTT. It specifies CASSSGQHVTGELFF. Full variable domain (outside the CDR3, taken from reference TRBV5-1 and TRBJ2-2): KAGVTQTPRYLIKTRGQQVTLSCSPISGHRSVSWYQQTPGQGLQFLFEYFSETQRNKGNFPGRFSGRQFSNSRSEMNVSTLELGDSALYLCASSSGQHVTGELFFGEGSRLTVL.

This clone was picked up a small number of times. The V gene is TRBV19, the J gene TRBJ2-3, with a tentative D call TRBD2 (5 bases). The germline CDR1 and CDR2 sequences are LNHDA and SQIVND (reference sequence). Trimming left V 7 bases short and J 0 bases short, with 14 bases between. The length of the CDR3 is 15 residues. The CDR3 protein is CASKNPGRSTDTQYF. The CDR3 DNA sequence: TGTGCCAGTAAAAATCCGGGGAGAAGCACAGATACGCAGTATTTT.

This CDR3 reads CASSVQTGTSDSGANVLTF. The DNA for the CDR3 is TGTGCCAGCAGCGTTCAGACCGGGACTAGCGACTCTGGGGCCAACGTCCTGACTTTC. The chain joins TRBV9 to TRBJ2-6; 10 bases are shared with TRBD2. The germline V gene has CDR1 SGDLS and CDR2 YYNGEE. The CDR3 has 19 amino acids. The junction had 8 bases not matched to a gene; V was cut back by 2 bases and J by 0 bases.

The rearrangement joins TRBV3-1 (or the pseudogene TRBV3-2) to TRBJ2-3; 7 nucleotides agree with TRBD2. This CDR3 has 16 amino acids. CDR1 is LGHDT, CDR2 YNNKEL, per germline (reference sequence). The J segment lost 2 bases and the V segment lost 2 bases, leaving 7 bases of the junction unmatched. The CDR3, as DNA: TGTGCCAGCAGCCAATCGCGCGGGAGCTTCACAGATACGCAGTATTTT. Translation: CASSQSRGSFTDTQYF.

The chain is built from TRBV5-1 and TRBJ2-5; 14 nucleotides agree with TRBD2. V was pared by 6 bases and J by 3 bases, with 4 bases of the junction left unmatched. Germline loops: CDR1 SGHRS, CDR2 YFSETQ. The CDR3 loop spans 15 amino acids. The DNA for the CDR3 is TGCGCCAGCACCCTGGGACTAGCGGGAGAAGAGACCCAGTACTTC. Protein: CASTLGLAGEETQYF.

In this sample, this clone turned up once. This rearrangement joins TRBV4-2 to TRBJ1-6; the match to TRBD1 covers 9 bases. Germline CDR1 and CDR2: LGHNA and YNFKEQ. This CDR3 is 16 amino acids long. Trimming took 0 bases from V and 7 from J; bases not matched to a gene: 4. This CDR3 reads CASSQEPTGGNSPLHF. The CDR3 DNA reads as TGTGCCAGCAGCCAAGAACCGACAGGGGGGAATTCACCCCTCCACTTT.

The genes are TRBV6-5 and TRBJ1-1; TRBD1 agrees at 7 bases. The CDR3 is 13 residues long. Germline-derived CDR1 and CDR2 are MNHEY and SVGAGI. Losses at the gene ends were 5 bases for V and 7 bases for J; bases not matched to a gene: 7. The CDR3 region is CASSPPGQFEAFF. CDR3 coding DNA: TGTGCCAGCAGTCCACCGGGACAGTTTGAAGCTTTCTTT.

This sequence joins TRBV4-2 and TRBJ1-2; a possible D gene is TRBD1 (6 bases). Germline lookup yields CDR1 LGHNA and CDR2 YNFKEQ. This CDR3 has 17 residues. V lost 0 bases and J 4 bases, leaving 18 bases between the germline ends. The CDR3 DNA reads TGTGCCAGCAGCCAAGATACAGGGTCTGAGGAGTCCTATGGCTACACCTTC. It is translated as CASSQDTGSEESYGYTF.

The V call is TRBV13, the J call TRBJ2-5, with 8 bases matching TRBD2. V was clipped by 0 bases and J by 5 bases; unmatched bases: 5. Germline CDR1 and CDR2: PRHDT and FYEKMQ (reference sequence). The CDR3 has 15 amino acids. The CDR3 here is CASSLGSGGPETQYF. The DNA of the CDR3 is TGTGCCAGCAGCTTAGGGTCGGGGGGGCCGGAGACCCAGTACTTC.